This T cell receptor (beta chain) was observed in a study of blood T cell repertoires in COVID-19. Study at large: Italy, Spain and the United States were the sources of the convalescent and acute COVID-19 samples. T cells, B-cell-depleted T cells, or PBMCs provided the cDNA or gDNA that served as material.

Original analysis: Reference gene primer amplification in the assay estimated nucleated cell counts. Sequencing used immunoSEQ multiplex PCR; TCRdb keeps in-frame clones, though not all of them. V and J calls and clone size are those listed in that table; D and trimming were worked out from the DNA. Seen here are around 180,000 clones, 88% observed once, and the top ten hold under 2.5%. This clonotype was obtained from a man aged 65 to 79 with active or convalescent COVID-19. The specimen was peripheral blood.

The CDR3 loop is CASSPAAGTNSPLHF. The CDR3, as DNA: TGTGCCAGCTCACCCGCAGCGGGGACCAATTCACCCCTCCACTTT. The chain uses TRBV18 and TRBJ1-6; D possibly corresponds to TRBD1 (5 bases). CDR1 KGHSH and CDR2 LQKENI come from the germline V gene. The CDR3 runs to 15 residues. The V end lost 3 bases, the J end lost 7 bases, and 13 bases lay between the germline ends.